This passage covers 4 T cell receptor beta chains from one sample sequenced in a study of read filtering for tumor transcriptome and immune sequencing. From approximately 400 ng of RNA, a library with molecular barcoded alpha/delta and beta/gamma adaptors was made. MiXCR was run by TCRdb on the reads, yielding one entry per CDR3 protein. Of tens of thousands of distinct CDR3 sequences in the sample, more than 13% were seen once. The sequenced material came from a population of CD138-negative cells sorted from bone marrow. The receptors here all came from a donor at least 40 years old with multiple myeloma.

This clonotype was counted ten times or more. The V gene is TRBV5-1, the J gene TRBJ2-2; no reliable D call. The germline V gene has CDR1 SGHRS and CDR2 YFSETQ. The CDR3 runs to 14 residues. With 7 bases removed from V and 1 base from J, the gap between germline ends came to 11 bases. CDR3 DNA sequence: TGCGCCAGCGGCCTAGGTTGGAACACCGGGGAGCTGTTTTTT. It is translated as CASGLGWNTGELFF.

This clonotype came up many times. The chain has TRBV28 and TRBJ1-4; no reliable D call. Germline CDR1 reads MDHEN; CDR2 reads SYDVKM. V lost 6 bases to trimming and J lost 6 bases, with 5 bases between them. The CDR3 has 11 residues. As DNA, the CDR3 is TGTGCCAGCAGGACCGATGAAAAACTGTTTTTT. This gives the protein CASRTDEKLFF.

This clonotype came up many times. The J gene is TRBJ1-5, the V gene TRBV20-1, with D possibly being TRBD1 (6 bases). The CDR3 is 17 amino acids. V lost 6 bases and J 1 base, leaving 22 bases between the germline ends. Germline V gene sequence: CDR1 DFQATT, CDR2 SNEGSKA (reference sequence). CDR3 in amino acids: CSAVTPGVSLSNQPQHF. CDR3 nucleotides: TGCAGTGCCGTTACCCCAGGGGTGTCGTTGAGCAATCAGCCCCAGCATTTT.

This clonotype was seen many times. The DNA for the CDR3 is TGTGCCATCAGTGATGGCGTGCCCGATTCACCCCTCCACTTT. Translating it yields CAISDGVPDSPLHF. The chain links TRBV10-3 to TRBJ1-6; D is undetermined. This CDR3 has 14 amino acids. Trimming took off 3 bases at V and 8 bases at J, with 11 bases between the two ends. The V gene's germline CDR1 is ENHRY and CDR2 SYGVKD.